This paragraph reports one T cell receptor (beta chain). This clonotype was found many times. Its antigen is currently not known. No base-level quality is on record; no much larger clone is a single base apart. The data were taken from a study of breast tumors, draining lymph nodes, adjacent tissues listed by TCRdb under 2016. The study in broad terms: In breast cancer patients, the study compared the TCR beta repertoires of tumor, adjacent nontumor tissue and axillary lymph nodes. The study was designed to assess the relationships and possible T-cell exchange between tumor, surrounding tissue and draining lymph node repertoires in human breast cancer. Results the study describes overall, beyond this receptor: Rather than being directly demonstrated, the conclusion that tumor T cells originate in lymph nodes was presented as consistent with a hypothesis. Tumor T-cell repertoires showed less diversity than lymph node repertoires and more diversity than nontumor tissue repertoires, and tumor T-cell repertoires showed preferential V and J gene usage. The data were considered consistent with the idea that most tumor T cells come from the lymph node and then expand in tumor tissue. In luminal-like breast cancer, tumor and nontumor tissue repertoires resembled each other significantly more than in basal-like breast cancer.

The sequencer was an Illumina HiSeq 2000. Multiplex PCR amplification was used to build the TCR beta chain libraries. High-throughput sequencing was used to analyze the amplified TCR beta chain products. In TCRdb, the public reads were trimmed at Q25 with fastp and aligned with MiXCR, with productive beta chains retained. Identical CDR3 proteins give one entry, which carries the most common genes and DNA. Recorded for this sample are 17,000 or so distinct CDR3 sequences; around 46% of them occurred a single time. The ten largest clonotypes hold approximately 18% of the sample. Taken from cysteine to phenylalanine, the CDR3 has 14 residues. Only the CDR3 DNA stays, 42 bases, in frame from base 1. In the germline V gene, CDR1 corresponds to SNHLY and CDR2 to FYNNEI. V has 6 bases trimmed and J has 6 bases trimmed; junction bases matching no gene number 5.

The V and J segments used are TRBV2 and TRBJ2-2; 9 of the junction bases match TRBD2. This sequence was found in a female donor with breast cancer. Some clones in this sample may be carry-over from other donors' samples. Source material: breast tumor tissue. At the DNA level, the sequence is TGTGCCAGCAGGGGACTAGCTCAGCCCGGGGAGCTGTTTTTT. It is translated as CASRGLAQPGELFF.